The 21 T cell receptor beta chains listed next were all sequenced from one sample in a study of OX40 agonist ivuxolimab in advanced cancers. The method was immunoSEQ multiplex PCR; TCRdb's version includes in-frame clones alone and lacks a portion of them. Of fewer than 85,000 clones listed, 85% to 90% are singletons. Sequencing was performed on CD4+ or CD8+ T cells sorted from blood, taken in a trial of the OX40 agonist ivuxolimab. These TCRs come from an adult with an advanced solid tumor such as melanoma, head and neck, liver or kidney cancer.

This chain joins TRBV19 and TRBJ1-6; D gene unclear. The CDR3 runs 12 residues. CDR1 is LNHDA and CDR2 is SQIVND in the germline V gene (reference sequence). With 3 bases removed from V and 10 bases from J, the gap between germline ends came to 7 bases. In DNA, the CDR3 is TGTGCCAGTAGTATCGCCGGATCACCCCTCCACTTT. Its translation: CASSIAGSPLHF.

The chain couples TRBV5-6 to TRBJ1-1, with a possible D match to TRBD1 (5 bases). Germline V gene lookup returns CDR1 SGHDT and CDR2 YYEEEE. This CDR3 spans 15 amino acids. Trimming stripped 0 bases from V and 7 bases from J, with 16 bases between. This CDR3 reads CASSLGFGAQLEAFF. The CDR3 DNA is TGTGCCAGCAGCTTGGGATTCGGGGCCCAGCTTGAAGCTTTCTTT.

V usage is TRBV11-2 and J usage is TRBJ2-7; D may correspond to TRBD1 or TRBD2 (6 bases each). Trimming took 8 bases from V and 0 from J, leaving 8 bases between them. Germline V gene lookup returns CDR1 SGHAT and CDR2 FQNNGV. This CDR3 region has 12 residues. CDR3 sequence reads: CASRGLSYEQYF. CDR3 DNA: TGTGCCAGCCGGGGGCTCTCCTACGAGCAGTACTTC. The complete variable domain, with remaining parts taken from reference TRBV11-2 and TRBJ2-7, reads EAGVAQSPRYKIIEKRQSVAFWCNPISGHATLYWYQQILGQGPKLLIQFQNNGVVDDSQLPKDRFSAERLKGVDSTLKIQPAKLEDSAVYLCASRGLSYEQYFGPGTRLTVT.

The chain recombines TRBV2 with TRBJ2-3; a weak D match, TRBD2 (6 bases). Germline values: CDR1 SNHLY, CDR2 FYNNEI. V lost 7 bases to trimming and J lost 6 bases, with 29 bases between them. This CDR3 is built from 18 residues. The CDR3 here is CASTEGRSPAGRSDTQYF. As DNA, the CDR3 is TGTGCCAGCACCGAAGGGAGGAGCCCGGCCGGTCGGTCGGATACGCAGTATTTT.

This sequence joins TRBV11-3 and TRBJ2-7, with 11 nucleotides matching TRBD2. Germline V gene data show CDR1 as SGHNT and CDR2 as YENEEA. The CDR3 contains 13 residues. Trimming removed 8 bases from V and 6 bases from J; junction bases left unmatched: 6. The CDR3 DNA is TGTGCCAGCTCCCTAGCGGGAGGTCCCGAGCAGTACTTC. Translated: CASSLAGGPEQYF.

This sequence joins TRBV27 and TRBJ2-7; D gene uncertain. CDR3 length: 14 residues. Germline values: CDR1 MNHEY, CDR2 SMNVEV (reference sequence). V lost 5 bases to trimming and J lost 5 bases, with 16 bases between them. The DNA of the CDR3 is TGTGCCAGCAGTCCATGGACCTATTCCGACGAGCAGTACTTC. Its protein is CASSPWTYSDEQYF.

V is TRBV9 and J is TRBJ2-5; 11 nucleotides match TRBD2. V lost 1 base, J lost 5 bases, and 7 bases stayed unmatched. Germline assignment: CDR1 SGDLS and CDR2 YYNGEE. The CDR3 has 16 residues. The CDR3 protein is CASSVPSGRSGETQYF. CDR3 bases: TGTGCCAGCAGCGTACCTAGCGGGAGGTCGGGGGAGACCCAGTACTTC.

The rearrangement links TRBV5-8 to TRBJ1-2; 7 bases are shared with TRBD1. In germline, CDR1 is SGHTS, CDR2 YDEGEE. With V trimmed by 0 bases and J by 5 bases, 13 bases remained unmatched. The CDR3 spans 17 residues. In DNA, the CDR3 is TGTGCCAGCAGCTTGGGTCCCCGGGACAGTATACAGTATGGCTACACCTTC. Its protein is CASSLGPRDSIQYGYTF. Supplemented by reference TRBV5-8 and TRBJ1-2, the full variable domain reads EAGVTQSPTHLIKTRGQQATLRCSPISGHTSVYWYQQALGLGLQFLLWYDEGEERNRGNFPPRFSGRQFPNYSSELNVNALELEDSALYLCASSLGPRDSIQYGYTFGSGTRLTVV.

Only one count was recorded for this clone. The J gene is TRBJ2-7, the V gene TRBV11-2; D may be TRBD2 (6 bases). Germline V gene data show CDR1 as SGHAT and CDR2 as FQNNGV. Trimming cost V 3 bases and J 2 bases, with 14 bases left between them. CDR3 size: 15 residues. The CDR3 coding sequence is TGTGCCAGCAGCTTGGAGGGGAGGTTGACCTACGAGCAGTACTTC. Translating gives CASSLEGRLTYEQYF. Full variable domain (remainder filled in from reference TRBV11-2 and TRBJ2-7): EAGVAQSPRYKIIEKRQSVAFWCNPISGHATLYWYQQILGQGPKLLIQFQNNGVVDDSQLPKDRFSAERLKGVDSTLKIQPAKLEDSAVYLCASSLEGRLTYEQYFGPGTRLTVT.

This clone was observed once. The chain links TRBV7-9 to TRBJ2-1; TRBD2 aligns across 12 bases. The CDR3 is made up of 15 amino acids. With V trimmed by 5 bases and J by 4 bases, 3 bases remained unmatched. Germline values: CDR1 SEHNR, CDR2 FQNEAQ (reference sequence). CDR3 sequence reads: CASSRLAGEYNEQFF. CDR3 DNA: TGTGCCAGCAGCAGACTAGCGGGAGAGTACAATGAGCAGTTCTTC.

This clone was detected only a few times. The V gene is TRBV5-8, the J gene TRBJ1-2; maybe TRBD1 (5 bases). Germline V lookup: CDR1 SGHTS, CDR2 YDEGEE. The ends were cut back, 4 bases at V and 2 bases at J, with 9 bases in the middle. The CDR3 is 13 amino acids. In DNA, the CDR3 is TGTGCCAGCAGCGAGGGGCGGAACTATGGCTACACCTTC. It specifies CASSEGRNYGYTF. The variable domain in full, completed from reference TRBV5-8 and TRBJ1-2, reads EAGVTQSPTHLIKTRGQQATLRCSPISGHTSVYWYQQALGLGLQFLLWYDEGEERNRGNFPPRFSGRQFPNYSSELNVNALELEDSALYLCASSEGRNYGYTFGSGTRLTVV.

The J gene is TRBJ2-1, the V gene TRBV19, with 9 bases identical to TRBD2. This CDR3 has 13 residues. Germline V gene data show CDR1 as LNHDA and CDR2 as SQIVND (reference sequence). Unmatched junction bases numbered 5, after V lost 8 bases and J lost 6 bases. The CDR3 DNA reads as TGTGCCAGTGCCAGAGCGGGAGGCAATGAGCAGTTCTTC. This sequence encodes CASARAGGNEQFF.

The genes are TRBV7-9 and TRBJ2-1, with TRBD2 matching over 11 bases. The CDR3 runs 16 residues. With 4 bases clipped from V and 6 bases from J, the junction kept 8 bases outside the gene matches. Germline CDR1 reads SEHNR; CDR2 reads FQNEAQ (reference sequence). As DNA, the CDR3 is TGTGCCAGCAGCTCCCTAGCGGGGGGCCCATCCAATGAGCAGTTCTTC. Translated: CASSSLAGGPSNEQFF.

V and J are TRBV6-1 and TRBJ1-1; TRBD1 might be the D (5 bases). Trimming took 1 base from V and 2 from J, leaving 11 bases between them. The CDR3 is 15 amino acids. CDR1 MNHNS and CDR2 SASEGT come from the germline V gene. The CDR3 loop reads CASSEVWQGNTEAFF. CDR3 sequence (DNA): TGTGCCAGCAGTGAAGTCTGGCAGGGAAACACTGAAGCTTTCTTT.

The V call is TRBV27, the J call TRBJ2-1; D is unclear. V dropped 7 bases and J dropped 1 base, with 14 bases sitting between them. The CDR3 loop spans 15 amino acids. Per the germline V gene, CDR1 is MNHEY and CDR2 is SMNVEV (reference sequence). CDR3 nucleotides: TGTGCCAGCAACGATATGGGGATGTCCTACAATGAGCAGTTCTTC. The encoded protein is CASNDMGMSYNEQFF.

This chain uses TRBV6-4 with TRBJ2-1; 10 nucleotides align to TRBD2. Germline V gives CDR1 MRHNA, CDR2 SNTAGT. The CDR3 length is 18 residues. The junction had 8 bases not matched to a gene; V was cut back by 3 bases and J by 0 bases. The CDR3 protein is CASSELAGGSSSYNEQFF. CDR3 in DNA: TGTGCCAGCAGTGAGTTAGCGGGAGGAAGTAGCTCCTACAATGAGCAGTTCTTC.

The chain links TRBV5-1 to TRBJ2-5; D might be TRBD1 or TRBD2, each matching 5 bases. Germline V gene sequence: CDR1 SGHRS, CDR2 YFSETQ. V lost 5 bases and J 0 bases, leaving 14 bases between the germline ends. This CDR3 has 15 amino acids. The CDR3 sequence: CASRSGPGNQETQYF. In DNA, the CDR3 is TGCGCCAGCAGATCGGGACCAGGCAACCAAGAGACCCAGTACTTC.

The J gene is TRBJ1-2, the V gene TRBV30; D may be TRBD1 (6 bases). The CDR3 has 13 amino acids. Trimming stripped 0 bases from V and 8 bases from J, with 13 bases between. CDR1 is GTSNPN and CDR2 is SVGIG in the germline V gene (reference sequence). The CDR3 loop is CAWSVPGGWGYTF. Written as DNA, the CDR3 is TGTGCCTGGAGTGTACCGGGGGGCTGGGGCTACACCTTC.

This chain uses TRBV7-9 with TRBJ2-7, with 13 bases matching TRBD2. The trim removed 5 bases at V and 3 bases at J, leaving 7 bases unmatched. CDR1 and CDR2 from the germline V gene are SEHNR and FQNEAQ (reference sequence). There are 16 residues in the CDR3. CDR3 region: CASSTSGRDSYYEQYF. The DNA of the CDR3 is TGTGCCAGCAGCACTAGCGGGAGGGATTCTTACTACGAGCAGTACTTC.

The rearrangement joins TRBV19 to TRBJ2-7; D may be TRBD1 (6 bases). CDR1 is LNHDA and CDR2 is SQIVND in the germline V gene (reference sequence). The ends were cut back, 2 bases at V and 1 base at J, with 12 bases in the middle. CDR3 size: 15 residues. CDR3 protein: CASSIKSQGSYEQYF. CDR3 nucleotides: TGTGCCAGTAGTATAAAGTCACAGGGTTCCTACGAGCAGTACTTC.

The chain uses TRBV9 and TRBJ1-1; 8 bases map to TRBD1. This CDR3 contains 17 residues. V lost 3 bases to trimming and J lost 3 bases; unmatched junction nucleotides: 13. Germline V gene data show CDR1 as SGDLS and CDR2 as YYNGEE. The CDR3 sequence is CASSGNPAGGSDTEAFF. The CDR3 DNA is TGTGCCAGCAGCGGAAATCCGGCAGGGGGCTCCGACACTGAAGCTTTCTTT.